The 12 T cell receptor beta chains in this list originate from one sample, sequenced in a study of memory CD4+ T cells and cytomegalovirus serostatus. Some clones are missing from TCRdb's copy, which holds only in-frame ones; the method was immunoSEQ multiplex PCR. The sample holds 50,000 to 65,000 clones, about 80% seen once. Single viable CD3+CD4+CD8-CD45RO+ cells were sorted as the memory CD4+ T cells. The sample comprised memory CD4+ T cells from blood. Receptor source: an adult in good health and CMV-seropositive.

The chain carries TRBV4-3 and TRBJ2-7, with D possibly TRBD1 on 6 matching bases. In germline, CDR1 is LGHNA, CDR2 YSLEER. This CDR3 has 15 residues. Trimming took 5 bases from V and 0 from J, leaving 14 bases between them. CDR3 in amino acids: CASSLTQQGSYEQYF. The CDR3 DNA reads TGCGCCAGCAGCTTAACTCAACAGGGCTCCTACGAGCAGTACTTC.

In DNA, the CDR3 is TGTGCCAGTATGGACAATTATGGCTACACCTTC. It yields the protein CASMDNYGYTF. V is TRBV19 and J is TRBJ1-2; D might be TRBD1 (5 bases). V gave up 7 bases and J gave up 5 bases, with 8 bases separating them. CDR1 and CDR2 from the germline V gene are LNHDA and SQIVND (reference sequence). The CDR3 spans 11 residues.

This clone was counted a few times. This chain links TRBV18 with TRBJ2-1, with 16 bases fitting TRBD2. This CDR3 has 19 residues. Germline V gives CDR1 KGHSH, CDR2 LQKENI. V dropped 3 bases and J dropped 5; count of bases not matched to a gene: 10. Written as DNA, the CDR3 is TGTGCCAGCTCACCTCTTCCGGGACTAGCGGGAGGGCTCGACAATGAGCAGTTCTTC. Amino acids: CASSPLPGLAGGLDNEQFF. Supplemented by reference TRBV18 and TRBJ2-1, the full variable domain reads NAGVMQNPRHLVRRRGQEARLRCSPMKGHSHVYWYRQLPEEGLKFMVYLQKENIIDESGMPKERFSAEFPKEGPSILRIQQVVRGDSAAYFCASSPLPGLAGGLDNEQFFGPGTRLTVL.

V and J are TRBV19 and TRBJ2-3; possibly TRBD1 for D (7 bases). There are 17 residues in the CDR3. V lost 2 bases to trimming and J lost 1 base, with 16 bases between them. Looked up from germline, CDR1 is LNHDA and CDR2 is SQIVND (reference sequence). CDR3 in DNA: TGTGCCAGTAGTATAACTCCTCAGGGGGGCGGCACAGATACGCAGTATTTT. This sequence encodes CASSITPQGGGTDTQYF. Full variable domain (outside the CDR3, taken from reference TRBV19 and TRBJ2-3): DGGITQSPKYLFRKEGQNVTLSCEQNLNHDAMYWYRQDPGQGLRLIYYSQIVNDFQKGDIAEGYSVSREKKESFPLTVTSAQKNPTAFYLCASSITPQGGGTDTQYFGPGTRLTVL.

The V call is TRBV5-1, the J call TRBJ2-7; 11 nucleotides match TRBD2. The CDR3 sequence is 15 residues long. J gave up 5 bases and V 4 bases, and 8 bases lay outside the gene matches. Germline CDR1 reads SGHRS; CDR2 reads YFSETQ. The CDR3 loop reads CASSRSGLADHEQYF. The CDR3 DNA is TGCGCCAGCAGCCGGTCGGGACTAGCGGACCACGAGCAGTACTTC.

This clone was counted a few times. This chain uses TRBV2 with TRBJ1-3; 7 bases are a match to TRBD1. Germline V CDR1 and CDR2: SNHLY, FYNNEI. This CDR3 contains 13 residues. V dropped 10 bases and J dropped 2; count of bases not matched to a gene: 5. The CDR3 protein is CATRGGAGNTIYF. Here the CDR3 DNA reads TGTGCCACCAGGGGGGGAGCTGGAAACACCATATATTTT.

The chain has TRBV7-9 and TRBJ2-1; D call uncertain. Germline V gene data show CDR1 as SEHNR and CDR2 as FQNEAQ (reference sequence). The CDR3 is 12 residues long. Deletions cut 2 bases from V and 6 bases from J, with 5 bases between. In DNA form, the CDR3 reads TGTGCCAGCAGCTTAAATAGCAATGAGCAGTTCTTC. Protein sequence: CASSLNSNEQFF.

This rearrangement joins TRBV29-1 to TRBJ2-3, with TRBD2 as a possible D gene (6 bases). Germline V gene sequence: CDR1 SQVTM, CDR2 ANQGSEA. V lost 6 bases, J lost 1 base, and 14 bases lay in between. This CDR3 contains 14 residues. The CDR3 region is CSVAPGLRTDTQYF. For the CDR3, the DNA is TGCAGCGTCGCTCCGGGACTCCGCACAGATACGCAGTATTTT.

The chain carries TRBV10-3 and TRBJ2-1, with D uncertain. The V gene's germline CDR1 is ENHRY and CDR2 SYGVKD. V shed 5 bases and J shed 2 bases, with 4 bases lying between them. CDR3 length equals 12 residues. The CDR3, as DNA: TGTGCCATCAGTTCTACCTACAATGAGCAGTTCTTC. As protein: CAISSTYNEQFF.

This clone occurred a few times. The chain carries TRBV29-1 and TRBJ1-2; 9 bases are a match to TRBD1. V was pared by 7 bases and J by 3 bases, with 6 bases of the junction left unmatched. CDR1 is SQVTM and CDR2 is ANQGSEA in the germline V gene. This CDR3 is 13 amino acids long. CDR3 protein: CSAGTGWDYGYTF. In DNA, the CDR3 is TGCAGCGCCGGGACAGGGTGGGACTATGGCTACACCTTC.

This clone has a handful of counts. This rearrangement joins TRBV5-1 to TRBJ2-1; D is possibly TRBD2 (5 bases). The germline V and J ends were trimmed by 7 bases and 0 bases, with 14 bases remaining between them. This CDR3 is 15 amino acids long. Looked up from germline, CDR1 is SGHRS and CDR2 is YFSETQ. DNA of the CDR3: TGCGCCAGCCTTAGTGTGGGGAGCTCCTACAATGAGCAGTTCTTC. It codes for CASLSVGSSYNEQFF.

This chain joins TRBV2 and TRBJ2-5; D is uncertain. Germline CDR1 and CDR2: SNHLY and FYNNEI. The CDR3 is made up of 13 amino acids. The V and J ends lost 7 bases and 1 base respectively, with 10 bases between them. CDR3 protein: CASNGRSQETQYF. Here the CDR3 DNA reads TGTGCCAGCAACGGGCGATCCCAAGAGACCCAGTACTTC.